This entry lists 13 T cell receptor beta chains sequenced from one sample in a study of CD8 T cells in Susac syndrome. Random hexamers primed reverse transcription of about 0.5 to 1 ug RNA. A single record per CDR3 protein comes from TCRdb applying MiXCR to the immunoSEQ multiplex PCR reads. Of some 300,000 distinct CDR3 sequences listed, about 88% were seen once; the top ten hold around 0.18%. What was sequenced was CD8+ T cells from PBMCs. The source is a human donor with multiple sclerosis.

J is TRBJ2-1 and V is TRBV3-1; 10 bases fit TRBD1. CDR1 LGHDT and CDR2 YNNKEL come from the germline V gene (reference sequence). The ends lost 0 bases at V and 7 bases at J; junction bases unmatched: 18. The CDR3 is made up of 20 amino acids. CDR3 in amino acids: CASSQDPYERDRGFGNEQFF. The CDR3 DNA follows: TGTGCCAGCAGCCAAGATCCTTACGAGAGGGACAGGGGATTTGGGAATGAGCAGTTCTTC.

CDR3 region: CAIQRDTQYF. For the CDR3, the DNA is TGTGCCATTCAGAGAGATACGCAGTATTTT. The chain joins TRBV21-1 to TRBJ2-3. TRBV21-1 is annotated as a pseudogene. There are 10 residues in the CDR3.

This clonotype was recorded only once. The chain combines TRBV24-1 with TRBJ1-5, with TRBD1 identical over 7 bases. Germline lookup yields CDR1 KGHDR and CDR2 SFDVKD. The CDR3 extends over 15 amino acids. J was trimmed by 4 bases and V by 4 bases; bases with no gene match: 6. The CDR3, as DNA: TGTGCCACCAGTGAACGCACAGGGGCTAATCAGCCCCAGCATTTT. It is translated as CATSERTGANQPQHF.

The J gene is TRBJ2-1, the V gene TRBV29-1; 7 nucleotides align to TRBD2. This CDR3 is 17 amino acids long. The germline CDR1 and CDR2 sequences are SQVTM and ANQGSEA. With V trimmed by 8 bases and J by 4 bases, 20 bases remained unmatched. CDR3 sequence reads: CSPTGPQVSGWYNEQFF. For the CDR3, the DNA is TGCAGCCCGACGGGGCCCCAGGTTAGCGGGTGGTACAATGAGCAGTTCTTC.

This chain uses TRBV5-1 with TRBJ2-4; 11 positions agree with TRBD2. The ends lost 4 bases at V and 8 bases at J; junction bases unmatched: 14. Germline lookup yields CDR1 SGHRS and CDR2 YFSETQ. The CDR3 length is 17 residues. The CDR3 sequence is CASSEGTSGIGEDIQYF. As DNA, the CDR3 is TGCGCCAGCAGCGAAGGGACTAGCGGCATCGGGGAAGACATTCAGTACTTC.

In this sample, this clonotype turned up a few times. J is TRBJ2-1 and V is TRBV7-8, with D hard to call. CDR1 is SGHVS, CDR2 FQNEAQ, per germline. V lost 1 base and J 5 bases, leaving 3 bases between the germline ends. The CDR3 spans 12 residues. Here the CDR3 reads CASSLGDNEQFF. DNA for the CDR3: TGTGCCAGCAGCTTAGGAGACAATGAGCAGTTCTTC.

This clonotype was detected only a few times. This chain links TRBV6-2 or TRBV6-3 with TRBJ1-2; D is ambiguous. Trimming left V 8 bases short and J 2 bases short, with 6 bases between. The CDR3 has 11 amino acids. Germline CDR1 reads MNHEY; CDR2 reads SVGEGT. The CDR3 bases are TGTGCCAGCGCCAGAAACTATGGCTACACCTTC. This gives the protein CASARNYGYTF.

V gene TRBV28 combines with J gene TRBJ2-4; possible D gene TRBD2, 5 bases. V dropped 3 bases and J dropped 4 bases, with 13 bases sitting between them. The CDR3 covers 15 residues. In germline, CDR1 is MDHEN, CDR2 SYDVKM. Here the CDR3 reads CASSFRGQKKNIQYF. The CDR3 DNA reads TGTGCCAGCAGTTTTAGAGGGCAGAAGAAAAACATTCAGTACTTC.

The rearrangement uses TRBV6-2 or TRBV6-3 and TRBJ1-1, with D possibly being TRBD1 (5 bases). Per the germline V gene, CDR1 is MNHEY and CDR2 is SVGEGT. V was shortened by 6 bases and J by 6 bases, with 14 bases between the two germline ends. There are 13 residues in the CDR3. The CDR3 region has the DNA TGTGCCAGCAGGGCAGGGATGGTCCCTGAAGCTTTCTTT. It encodes CASRAGMVPEAFF.

This chain joins TRBV29-1 and TRBJ2-7; D not resolved. Germline V gene lookup returns CDR1 SQVTM and CDR2 ANQGSEA. The CDR3 contains 12 residues. With 3 bases removed from V and 4 bases from J, the gap between germline ends came to 10 bases. Here the CDR3 reads CSVDDGPYEQYF. CDR3 nucleotides: TGCAGCGTTGATGACGGTCCTTACGAGCAGTACTTC.

The CDR3 region is CASSLRFLREDSSYNEQFF. DNA for the CDR3: TGTGCCAGCAGTTTAAGATTTCTTCGGGAGGATTCCTCCTACAATGAGCAGTTCTTC. This rearrangement joins TRBV28 to TRBJ2-1, with 7 bases identical to TRBD2. Germline V gives CDR1 MDHEN, CDR2 SYDVKM. The ends lost 2 bases at V and 0 bases at J; junction bases unmatched: 13. This CDR3 is built from 19 residues.

Concerning this clonotype: One end of the junction varies from germline; a read error may be responsible. The J gene is TRBJ2-1, the V gene TRBV6-2 or TRBV6-3; 8 bases map to TRBD2. There are 11 residues in the CDR3. Germline V gene sequence: CDR1 MNHEY, CDR2 SVGEGT. For the CDR3, the DNA is TGTGCCAGCAGTTATCCTAGCGGGCGGCTCTTC. It translates to CASSYPSGRLF.

This chain links TRBV9 with TRBJ2-1; D could derive from TRBD1 or TRBD2 (5 bases each). The germline V gene encodes CDR1 SGDLS and CDR2 YYNGEE. The CDR3 totals 12 residues. The germline V and J ends were trimmed by 3 bases and 9 bases, with 10 bases remaining between them. CDR3 DNA sequence: TGTGCCAGCAGCGCACGAGGGGTTGAGCAGTTCTTC. This sequence encodes CASSARGVEQFF.